The rows below give T cell receptor beta chains drawn from one sample of a study of early T cells in non-severe SARS-CoV-2 infection. Each CDR3 protein gets one entry after TCRdb re-called the 5' RACE reads with MiXCR. The data hold 57,000 or so distinct CDR3 sequences, with around 12% observed a single time. The sample consisted of whole blood. The receptors shown here come from an adult who was a healthcare worker with PCR-confirmed SARS-CoV-2 infection or an uninfected control (not recorded which). Both conserved end residues are part of each CDR3. D genes are given only for firm matches. Only part of the rows carry a size: once, few, many, or a class if the clone is expanded.

d_call: TRBD1; clone_size: NA; j_call: TRBJ2-7; v_call: TRBV27; cdr3_length: 14; cdr3_aa: CASSRGQGPSEQYF; cdr3_nt: TGTGCCAGCAGCCGAGGACAGGGGCCTAGCGAGCAGTACTTC
d_call: TRBD1; clone_size: NA; j_call: TRBJ1-1; v_call: TRBV5-1; cdr3_length: 14; cdr3_aa: CASSRTPGGTEAFF; cdr3_nt: TGCGCCAGCAGCCGGACCCCAGGGGGCACTGAAGCTTTCTTT
d_call: NA; clone_size: many; j_call: TRBJ1-5; v_call: TRBV5-1; cdr3_length: 15; cdr3_aa: CASSLAGTSNQPQHF; cdr3_nt: TGCGCCAGCAGCTTGGCCGGAACAAGTAATCAGCCCCAGCATTTT
d_call: NA; clone_size: few; j_call: TRBJ2-7; v_call: TRBV5-1; cdr3_length: 16; cdr3_aa: CASSQTSTLSSYEQYF; cdr3_nt: TGCGCCAGCAGCCAAACCTCGACTCTCAGCTCCTACGAGCAGTACTTC
d_call: NA; clone_size: many; j_call: TRBJ1-1; v_call: TRBV27; cdr3_length: 13; cdr3_aa: CASSSRVGTEAFF; cdr3_nt: TGTGCCAGCAGTTCCCGGGTCGGCACTGAAGCTTTCTTT
d_call: NA; clone_size: NA; j_call: TRBJ1-3; v_call: TRBV7-2; cdr3_length: 13; cdr3_aa: CASRQGSGNTIYF; cdr3_nt: TGTGCCAGCCGTCAGGGCTCTGGAAACACCATATATTTT
d_call: NA; clone_size: NA; j_call: TRBJ2-5; v_call: TRBV20-1; cdr3_length: 14; cdr3_aa: CSARRSEAQETQYF; cdr3_nt: TGCAGTGCTAGAAGGTCCGAAGCGCAAGAGACCCAGTACTTC
d_call: TRBD1; clone_size: many; j_call: TRBJ1-4; v_call: TRBV5-1; cdr3_length: 15; cdr3_aa: CASSPGGTGEEKLFF; cdr3_nt: TGCGCCAGCAGCCCCGGGGGGACAGGGGAGGAAAAACTGTTTTTT
d_call: NA; clone_size: NA; j_call: TRBJ2-2; v_call: TRBV7-9; cdr3_length: 21; cdr3_aa: CASRSRDRGKSSGTDTGELFF; cdr3_nt: TGTGCCAGCAGATCCCGGGACAGGGGCAAGTCTAGCGGGACCGACACCGGGGAGCTGTTTTTT
d_call: NA; clone_size: NA; j_call: TRBJ1-2; v_call: TRBV6-1; cdr3_length: 13; cdr3_aa: CASSERLGALHTF; cdr3_nt: TGTGCCAGCAGTGAGCGGTTGGGGGCTCTCCACACCTTC
d_call: NA; clone_size: many; j_call: TRBJ1-2; v_call: TRBV11-2; cdr3_length: 15; cdr3_aa: CASSSPWTATRGYTF; cdr3_nt: TGTGCCAGCAGCTCCCCCTGGACAGCCACTAGAGGCTACACCTTC
d_call: NA; clone_size: NA; j_call: TRBJ2-1; v_call: TRBV20-1; cdr3_length: 14; cdr3_aa: CSAMVRFFDNEQFF; cdr3_nt: TGCAGTGCTATGGTACGGTTTTTTGACAATGAGCAGTTCTTC
d_call: NA; clone_size: few; j_call: TRBJ1-1; v_call: TRBV30; cdr3_length: 15; cdr3_aa: CAWSVGPPRDTEAFF; cdr3_nt: TGTGCCTGGAGTGTAGGCCCCCCGAGGGACACTGAAGCTTTCTTT
d_call: NA; clone_size: NA; j_call: TRBJ2-3; v_call: TRBV3-1; cdr3_length: 16; cdr3_aa: CASSQEWSSSTDTQYF; cdr3_nt: TGTGCCAGCAGCCAAGAGTGGTCCTCCAGCACAGATACGCAGTATTTT
d_call: NA; clone_size: many; j_call: TRBJ1-3; v_call: TRBV12-3/TRBV12-4; cdr3_length: 14; cdr3_aa: CASSLRQVGNTIYF; cdr3_nt: TGTGCCAGCAGTTTAAGACAGGTCGGAAACACCATATATTTT
d_call: NA; clone_size: few; j_call: TRBJ1-3; v_call: TRBV20-1; cdr3_length: 14; cdr3_aa: CSARRGDSENTIYF; cdr3_nt: TGCAGTGCTAGACGCGGCGACTCTGAAAACACCATATATTTT
d_call: NA; clone_size: many; j_call: TRBJ1-5; v_call: TRBV20-1; cdr3_length: 16; cdr3_aa: CSARVRGRGSNQPQHF; cdr3_nt: TGCAGTGCTAGGGTCCGGGGGCGAGGGAGCAATCAGCCCCAGCATTTT
d_call: NA; clone_size: many; j_call: TRBJ2-1; v_call: TRBV28; cdr3_length: 13; cdr3_aa: CASSSTGRDEQFF; cdr3_nt: TGTGCCAGCAGTTCTACAGGGCGCGATGAGCAGTTCTTC
d_call: NA; clone_size: many; j_call: TRBJ2-1; v_call: TRBV6-2/TRBV6-3; cdr3_length: 12; cdr3_aa: CASRTSVDEQFF; cdr3_nt: TGTGCCAGCAGAACCAGTGTAGATGAGCAGTTCTTC
d_call: NA; clone_size: NA; j_call: TRBJ2-1; v_call: TRBV10-3; cdr3_length: 15; cdr3_aa: CATRVGRDLDNEQFF; cdr3_nt: TGTGCCACTCGGGTAGGGAGAGACTTGGACAATGAGCAGTTCTTC
d_call: NA; clone_size: NA; j_call: TRBJ2-1; v_call: TRBV19; cdr3_length: 14; cdr3_aa: CASSIPGEYNEQFF; cdr3_nt: TGTGCCAGTAGTATTCCCGGGGAGTACAATGAGCAGTTCTTC
d_call: TRBD2; clone_size: medium-sized; j_call: TRBJ2-1; v_call: TRBV3-1; cdr3_length: 17; cdr3_aa: CASSRTSGSVTYNEQFF; cdr3_nt: TGTGCCAGCAGCCGGACTAGCGGGAGTGTAACCTACAATGAGCAGTTCTTC
d_call: TRBD2; clone_size: few; j_call: TRBJ2-3; v_call: TRBV7-2; cdr3_length: 17; cdr3_aa: CASSSTLAGGGRDTQYF; cdr3_nt: TGTGCCAGCAGCTCCACACTAGCGGGGGGAGGGCGAGATACGCAGTATTTT
d_call: TRBD2; clone_size: NA; j_call: TRBJ2-5; v_call: TRBV5-4; cdr3_length: 14; cdr3_aa: CASMRTSGAETQYF; cdr3_nt: TGTGCCAGCATGCGGACTAGCGGGGCAGAGACCCAGTACTTC
d_call: NA; clone_size: many; j_call: TRBJ1-6; v_call: TRBV12-3/TRBV12-4; cdr3_length: 15; cdr3_aa: CASSLGQGYRAPLHF; cdr3_nt: TGTGCCAGCAGTTTAGGTCAGGGGTATAGGGCACCCCTCCACTTT